Reported below is one T cell receptor (beta chain). Its antigen remains unknown. The data were taken from a study of graft-versus-host responses after intestinal transplantation. Study overall: Transplants were multivisceral, liver-intestinal, or isolated intestinal. Tacrolimus and steroids were given for about three years to all recipients after anti-thymocyte globulin induction.

Only in-frame clones appear in the TCRdb table, and some are missing; sequencing was by immunoSEQ multiplex PCR. The sample has fewer than 120,000 clones, over 85% seen once. The CDR3 consists of 13 residues. Germline V gene lookup returns CDR1 MNHNS and CDR2 SASEGT. With 9 bases removed from V and 3 bases from J, the gap between germline ends came to 12 bases. The source was unstimulated CD8+ T cells sorted from spleen or lymph node cells, collected before intestinal transplant. The chain has TRBV6-1 and TRBJ2-1; D not resolved. The clonotype originates from a human donor who received an intestinal transplant. CDR3 in amino acids: CASGSEYYNEQFF. The CDR3 DNA reads TGTGCCAGTGGGTCAGAATACTACAATGAGCAGTTCTTC.